This T cell receptor beta chain originates from a study of T cells in Graves' hyperthyroidism and ophthalmopathy. Overall study findings and caveats: Most clonotypes expanded in the thyroid (above 0.001) were also present in blood. The model forecast ophthalmopathy, anticipating it by a median about 7 months before onset.

There are 13 residues in the CDR3. The germline V and J ends were trimmed by 1 base and 8 bases, with 8 bases remaining between them. Germline CDR1 MDHEN, CDR2 SYDVKM. Amplification of TCR beta CDR3 regions was performed using RNA transcripts as template. The HTBI set primed first-round TCR CDR3 RT-PCR. One entry per CDR3 protein, called by TCRdb with MiXCR from the multiplex PCR reads. The sample has hundreds of thousands of distinct CDR3 sequences; around 20% are singletons. Not enrolled were patients with uncontrolled infection, other autoimmune disease, pregnancy or lactation. Every diagnosis used clinical symptoms, serum thyroxine and TRAb, thyroid ultrasound and orbital computed tomography. This clonotype was recorded a few times. The antigen is not known.

The sequenced sample consisted of blood. The chain combines TRBV28 with TRBJ2-2, with a tentative D call TRBD2 (5 bases). The TCR was taken from a man aged 35 to 55 with Graves' ophthalmopathy. CDR3 amino acids: CASSLSTGGELFF. Written as DNA, the CDR3 is TGTGCCAGCAGTTTATCGACGGGAGGGGAGCTGTTTTTT.